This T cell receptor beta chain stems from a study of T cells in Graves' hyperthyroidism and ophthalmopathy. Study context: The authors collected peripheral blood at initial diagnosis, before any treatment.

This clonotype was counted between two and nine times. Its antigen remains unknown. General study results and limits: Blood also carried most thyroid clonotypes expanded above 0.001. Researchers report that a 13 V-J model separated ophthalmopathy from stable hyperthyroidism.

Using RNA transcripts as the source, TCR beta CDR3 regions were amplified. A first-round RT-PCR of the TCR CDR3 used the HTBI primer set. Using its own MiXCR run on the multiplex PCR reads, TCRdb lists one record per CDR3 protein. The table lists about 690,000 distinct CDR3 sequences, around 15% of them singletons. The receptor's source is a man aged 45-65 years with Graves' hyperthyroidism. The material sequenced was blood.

Here the CDR3 DNA reads TGTGCCAGCAGCTCCTCGACCGGCACCGGGGAGCTGTTTTTT. Translation gives CASSSSTGTGELFF. The chain joins TRBV7-8 to TRBJ2-2; D ambiguous. V was clipped by 4 bases and J by 4 bases, with 10 bases between them. The CDR3 totals 14 residues. Germline values: CDR1 SGHVS, CDR2 FQNEAQ.